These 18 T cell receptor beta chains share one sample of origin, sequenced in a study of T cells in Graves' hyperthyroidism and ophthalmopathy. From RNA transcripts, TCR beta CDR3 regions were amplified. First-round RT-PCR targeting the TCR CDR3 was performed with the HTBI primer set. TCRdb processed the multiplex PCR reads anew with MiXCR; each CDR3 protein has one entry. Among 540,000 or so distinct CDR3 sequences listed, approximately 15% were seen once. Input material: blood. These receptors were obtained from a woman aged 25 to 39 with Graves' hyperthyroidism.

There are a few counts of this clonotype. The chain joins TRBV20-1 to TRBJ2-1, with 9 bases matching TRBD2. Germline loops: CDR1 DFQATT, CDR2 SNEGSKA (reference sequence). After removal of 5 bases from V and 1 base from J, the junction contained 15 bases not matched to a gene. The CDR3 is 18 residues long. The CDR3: CSASLQRGLAGSYNEQFF. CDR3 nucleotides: TGCAGTGCTTCCCTCCAAAGGGGGCTAGCGGGATCCTACAATGAGCAGTTCTTC.

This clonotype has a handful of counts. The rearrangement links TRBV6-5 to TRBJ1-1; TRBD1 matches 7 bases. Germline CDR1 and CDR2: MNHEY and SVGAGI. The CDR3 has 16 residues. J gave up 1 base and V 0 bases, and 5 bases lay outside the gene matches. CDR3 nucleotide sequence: TGTGCCAGCAGTTACTCGCGGACAGGCGGGAACACTGAAGCTTTCTTT. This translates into CASSYSRTGGNTEAFF.

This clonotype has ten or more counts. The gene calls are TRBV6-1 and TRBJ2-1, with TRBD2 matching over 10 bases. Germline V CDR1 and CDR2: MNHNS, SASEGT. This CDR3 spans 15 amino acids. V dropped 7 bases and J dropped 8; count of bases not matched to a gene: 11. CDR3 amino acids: CASILEAAGGDEQFF. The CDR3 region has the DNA TGTGCCAGCATTCTTGAGGCAGCGGGAGGGGATGAGCAGTTCTTC.

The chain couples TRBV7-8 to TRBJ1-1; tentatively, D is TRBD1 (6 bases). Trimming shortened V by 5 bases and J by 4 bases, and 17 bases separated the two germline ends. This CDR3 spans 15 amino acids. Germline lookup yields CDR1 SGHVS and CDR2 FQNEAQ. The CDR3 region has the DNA TGTGCCAGCAGCCTCAGTTTCAGGGGCGGCACTGAAGCTTTCTTT. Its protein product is CASSLSFRGGTEAFF.

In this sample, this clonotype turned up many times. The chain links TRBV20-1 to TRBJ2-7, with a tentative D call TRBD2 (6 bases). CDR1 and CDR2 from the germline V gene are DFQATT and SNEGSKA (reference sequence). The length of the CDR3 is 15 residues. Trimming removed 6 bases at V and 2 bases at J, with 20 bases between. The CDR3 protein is CSALVPGDWTYEQYF. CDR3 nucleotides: TGCAGTGCCCTAGTACCGGGAGACTGGACCTACGAGCAGTACTTC.

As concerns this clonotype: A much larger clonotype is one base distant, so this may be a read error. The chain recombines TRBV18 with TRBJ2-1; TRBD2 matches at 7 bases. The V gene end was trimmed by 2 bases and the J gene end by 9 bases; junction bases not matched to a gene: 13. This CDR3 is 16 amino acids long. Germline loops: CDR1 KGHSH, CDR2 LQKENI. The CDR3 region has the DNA TGTGCCAGCTCACCAAAGATGGCGGGAGCTGAGGTTGAGCAGTTCTTC. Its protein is CASSPKMAGAEVEQFF.

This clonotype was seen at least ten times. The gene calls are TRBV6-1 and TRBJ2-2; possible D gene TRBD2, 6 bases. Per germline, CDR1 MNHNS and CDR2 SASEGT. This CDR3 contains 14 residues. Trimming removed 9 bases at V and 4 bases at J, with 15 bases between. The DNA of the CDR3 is TGTGCCAGTAGCCGGGACTTGCTCACCGGGGAGCTGTTTTTT. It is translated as CASSRDLLTGELFF.

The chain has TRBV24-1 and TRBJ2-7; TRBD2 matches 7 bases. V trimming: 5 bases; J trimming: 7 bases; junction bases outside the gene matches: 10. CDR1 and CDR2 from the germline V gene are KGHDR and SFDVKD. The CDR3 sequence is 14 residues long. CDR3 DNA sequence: TGTGCCACCAGTGGCGGGGGAACTACCGAGGAGCAGTACTTC. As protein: CATSGGGTTEEQYF.

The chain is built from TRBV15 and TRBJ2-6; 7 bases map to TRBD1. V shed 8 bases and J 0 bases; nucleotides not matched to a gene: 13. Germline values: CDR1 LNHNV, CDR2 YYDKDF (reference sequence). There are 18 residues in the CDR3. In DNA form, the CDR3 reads TGTGCCACCCATGATACGGGACAGAGTTTCTCTGGGGCCAACGTCCTGACTTTC. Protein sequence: CATHDTGQSFSGANVLTF.

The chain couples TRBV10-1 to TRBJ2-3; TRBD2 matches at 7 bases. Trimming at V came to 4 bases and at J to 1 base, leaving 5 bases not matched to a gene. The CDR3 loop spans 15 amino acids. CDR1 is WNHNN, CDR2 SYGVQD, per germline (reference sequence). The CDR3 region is CASSGREARTDTQYF. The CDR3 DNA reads TGCGCCAGCAGTGGTCGGGAGGCGCGCACAGATACGCAGTATTTT.

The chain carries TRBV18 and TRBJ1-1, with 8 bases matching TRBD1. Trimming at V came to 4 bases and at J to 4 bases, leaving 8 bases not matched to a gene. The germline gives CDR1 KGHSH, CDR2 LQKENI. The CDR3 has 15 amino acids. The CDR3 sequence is CASSLDRDIGTEAFF. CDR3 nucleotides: TGTGCCAGCTCACTGGACAGGGACATAGGCACTGAAGCTTTCTTT.

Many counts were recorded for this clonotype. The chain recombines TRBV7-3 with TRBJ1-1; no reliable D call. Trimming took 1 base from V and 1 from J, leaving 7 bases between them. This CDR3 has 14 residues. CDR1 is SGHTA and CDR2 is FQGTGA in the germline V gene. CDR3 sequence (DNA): TGTGCCAGCAGCTTAAGGGCAGAGAACACTGAAGCTTTCTTT. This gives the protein CASSLRAENTEAFF.

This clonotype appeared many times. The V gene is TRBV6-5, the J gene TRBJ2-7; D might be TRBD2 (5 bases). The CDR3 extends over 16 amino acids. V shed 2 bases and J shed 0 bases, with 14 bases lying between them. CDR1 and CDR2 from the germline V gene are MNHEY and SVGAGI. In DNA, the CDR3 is TGTGCCAGCAGTTACCCCCCGGCTAGCCACTCCTACGAGCAGTACTTC. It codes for CASSYPPASHSYEQYF.

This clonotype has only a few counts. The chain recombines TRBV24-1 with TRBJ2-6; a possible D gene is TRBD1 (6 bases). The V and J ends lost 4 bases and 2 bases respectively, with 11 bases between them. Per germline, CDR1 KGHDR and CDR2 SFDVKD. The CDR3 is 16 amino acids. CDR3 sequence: CATSEQRGTGANVLTF. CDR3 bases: TGTGCCACCAGTGAACAGAGGGGGACTGGGGCCAACGTCCTGACTTTC.

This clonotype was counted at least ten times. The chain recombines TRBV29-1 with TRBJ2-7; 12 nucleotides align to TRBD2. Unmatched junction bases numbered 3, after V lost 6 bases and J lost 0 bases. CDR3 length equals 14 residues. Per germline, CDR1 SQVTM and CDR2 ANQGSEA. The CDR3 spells CSVVTSGSSYEQYF. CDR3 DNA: TGCAGCGTGGTGACTAGCGGGAGCTCCTACGAGCAGTACTTC.

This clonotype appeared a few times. Here the CDR3 reads CASSLEKTPLYGYTF. The CDR3 DNA reads TGTGCCAGCAGCTTAGAAAAGACTCCCCTCTATGGCTACACCTTC. This chain joins TRBV7-2 and TRBJ1-2; D is unresolved. Trimming stripped 1 base from V and 4 bases from J, with 13 bases between. There are 15 residues in the CDR3. The germline gives CDR1 SGHTA, CDR2 FQGNSA.

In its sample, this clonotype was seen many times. The CDR3 protein is CASSPAISRDAYQETQYF. The CDR3 coding sequence is TGTGCCAGCAGCCCTGCCATCTCCCGGGACGCCTACCAAGAGACCCAGTACTTC. This rearrangement joins TRBV11-2 to TRBJ2-5; D is perhaps TRBD1 or TRBD2 (5 bases each). The CDR3 is 18 residues long. From germline, CDR1 is SGHAT and CDR2 FQNNGV. With 5 bases removed from V and 0 bases from J, the gap between germline ends came to 22 bases.

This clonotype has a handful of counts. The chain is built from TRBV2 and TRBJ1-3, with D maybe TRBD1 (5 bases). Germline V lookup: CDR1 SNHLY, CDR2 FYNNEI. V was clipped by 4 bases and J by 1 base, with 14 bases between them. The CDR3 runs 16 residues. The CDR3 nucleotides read TGTGCCAGCAGTGTGGAGGGGCCCAGATCTGGAAACACCATATATTTT. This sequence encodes CASSVEGPRSGNTIYF.